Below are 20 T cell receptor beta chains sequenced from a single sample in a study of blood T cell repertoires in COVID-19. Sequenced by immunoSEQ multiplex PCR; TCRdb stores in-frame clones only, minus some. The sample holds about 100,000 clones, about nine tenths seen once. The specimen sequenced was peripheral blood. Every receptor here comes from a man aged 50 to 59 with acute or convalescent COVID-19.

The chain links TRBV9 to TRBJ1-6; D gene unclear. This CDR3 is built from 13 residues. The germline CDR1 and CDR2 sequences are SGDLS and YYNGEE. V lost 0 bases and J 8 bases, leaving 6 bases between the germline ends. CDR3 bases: TGTGCCAGCAGCGTAGCTGAGGATTCACCCCTCCACTTT. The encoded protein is CASSVAEDSPLHF.

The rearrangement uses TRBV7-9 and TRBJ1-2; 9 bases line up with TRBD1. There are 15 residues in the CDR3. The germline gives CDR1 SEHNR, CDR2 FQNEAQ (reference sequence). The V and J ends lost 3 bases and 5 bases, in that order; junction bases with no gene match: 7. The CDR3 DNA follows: TGTGCCAGCAGCTTCTCGGGGGGACAGGGTTATGGCTACACCTTC. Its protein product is CASSFSGGQGYGYTF.

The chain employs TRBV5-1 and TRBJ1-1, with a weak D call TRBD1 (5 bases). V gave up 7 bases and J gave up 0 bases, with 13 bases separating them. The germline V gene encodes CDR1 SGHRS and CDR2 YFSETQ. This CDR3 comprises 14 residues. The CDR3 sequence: CASGALVMNTEAFF. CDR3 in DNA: TGCGCCAGCGGGGCGCTGGTCATGAACACTGAAGCTTTCTTT. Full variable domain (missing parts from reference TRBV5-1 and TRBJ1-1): KAGVTQTPRYLIKTRGQQVTLSCSPISGHRSVSWYQQTPGQGLQFLFEYFSETQRNKGNFPGRFSGRQFSNSRSEMNVSTLELGDSALYLCASGALVMNTEAFFGQGTRLTVV.

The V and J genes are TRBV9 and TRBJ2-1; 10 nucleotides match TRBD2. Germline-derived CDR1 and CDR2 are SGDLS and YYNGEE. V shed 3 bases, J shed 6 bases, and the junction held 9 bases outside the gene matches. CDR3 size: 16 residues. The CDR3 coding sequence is TGTGCCAGCAGCGAACCAACTAGCGGGGTGGGCAATGAGCAGTTCTTC. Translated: CASSEPTSGVGNEQFF.

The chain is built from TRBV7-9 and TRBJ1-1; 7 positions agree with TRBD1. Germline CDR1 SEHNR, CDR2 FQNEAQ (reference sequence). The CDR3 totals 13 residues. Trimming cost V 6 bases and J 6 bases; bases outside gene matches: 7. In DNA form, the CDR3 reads TGTGCCAGCAGTTATGAACAGGGGTCTGAAGCTTTCTTT. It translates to CASSYEQGSEAFF.

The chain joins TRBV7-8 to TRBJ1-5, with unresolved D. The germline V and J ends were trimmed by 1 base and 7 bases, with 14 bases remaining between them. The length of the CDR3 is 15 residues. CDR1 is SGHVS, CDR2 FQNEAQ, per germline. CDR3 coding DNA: TGTGCCAGCAGCTTAGTTTGGAGGGAGGACCAGCCCCAGCATTTT. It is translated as CASSLVWREDQPQHF. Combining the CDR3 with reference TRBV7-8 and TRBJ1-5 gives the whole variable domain GAGVSQSPRYKVAKRGQDVALRCDPISGHVSLFWYQQALGQGPEFLTYFQNEAQLDKSGLPSDRFFAERPEGSVSTLKIQRTQQEDSAVYLCASSLVWREDQPQHFGDGTRLSIL.

CDR3 DNA sequence: TGCGCCAGCAGCCAAGGACAGGGCGGCACAGATACGCAGTATTTT. It codes for CASSQGQGGTDTQYF. The gene calls are TRBV4-1 and TRBJ2-3, with 7 bases matching TRBD1. The CDR3 runs 15 residues. Germline V gene sequence: CDR1 MGHRA, CDR2 YSYEKL. J gave up 1 base and V 1 base, and 2 bases lay outside the gene matches.

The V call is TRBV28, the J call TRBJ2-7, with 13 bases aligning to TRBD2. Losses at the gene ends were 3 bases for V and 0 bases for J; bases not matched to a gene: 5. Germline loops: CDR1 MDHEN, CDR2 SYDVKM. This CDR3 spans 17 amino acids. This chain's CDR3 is CASSLTSGGLFSYEQYF. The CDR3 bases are TGTGCCAGCAGTTTGACTAGCGGGGGGTTGTTCTCCTACGAGCAGTACTTC.

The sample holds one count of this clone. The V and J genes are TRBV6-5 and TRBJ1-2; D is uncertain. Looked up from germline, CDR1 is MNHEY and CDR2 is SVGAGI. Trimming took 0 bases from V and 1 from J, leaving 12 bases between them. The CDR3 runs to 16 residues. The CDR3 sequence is CASSYSRIQSNYGYTF. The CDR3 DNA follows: TGTGCCAGCAGTTACTCGAGAATACAGAGTAACTATGGCTACACCTTC.

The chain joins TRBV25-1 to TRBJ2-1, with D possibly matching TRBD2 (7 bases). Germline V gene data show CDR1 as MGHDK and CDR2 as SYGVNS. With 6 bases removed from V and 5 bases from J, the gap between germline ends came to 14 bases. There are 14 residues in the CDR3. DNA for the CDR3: TGTGCCAGCAGGGGGGGCGGGGGCAACAATGAGCAGTTCTTC. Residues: CASRGGGGNNEQFF.

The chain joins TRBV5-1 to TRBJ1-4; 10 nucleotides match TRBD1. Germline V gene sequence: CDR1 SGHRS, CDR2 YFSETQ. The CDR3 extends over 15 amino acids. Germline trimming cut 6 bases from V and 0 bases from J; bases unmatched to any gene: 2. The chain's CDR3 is CASTGTGATNEKLFF. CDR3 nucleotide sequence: TGCGCCAGCACCGGGACAGGGGCAACTAATGAAAAACTGTTTTTT. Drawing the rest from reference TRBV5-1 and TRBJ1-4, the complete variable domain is KAGVTQTPRYLIKTRGQQVTLSCSPISGHRSVSWYQQTPGQGLQFLFEYFSETQRNKGNFPGRFSGRQFSNSRSEMNVSTLELGDSALYLCASTGTGATNEKLFFGSGTQLSVL.

The CDR3 region has the DNA TGCGCCAGCAAATTGGGGGGACCAAACACTGAAGCTTTCTTT. Protein product: CASKLGGPNTEAFF. This chain uses TRBV10-2 with TRBJ1-1, with D possibly matching TRBD1 (5 bases). V lost 7 bases and J 2 bases, leaving 14 bases between the germline ends. Germline values: CDR1 WSHSY, CDR2 SAAADI. The CDR3 spans 14 residues.

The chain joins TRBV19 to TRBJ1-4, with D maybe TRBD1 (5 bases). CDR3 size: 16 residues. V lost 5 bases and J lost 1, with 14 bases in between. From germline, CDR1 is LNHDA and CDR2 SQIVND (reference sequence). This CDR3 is CASSVGGSVTNEKLFF. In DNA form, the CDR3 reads TGTGCCAGTAGTGTTGGGGGGTCTGTAACTAATGAAAAACTGTTTTTT.

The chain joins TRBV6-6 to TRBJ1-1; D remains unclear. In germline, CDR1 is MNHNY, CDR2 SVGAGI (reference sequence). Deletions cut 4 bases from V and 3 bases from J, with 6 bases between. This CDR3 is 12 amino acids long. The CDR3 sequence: CASSFSDTEAFF. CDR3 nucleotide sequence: TGTGCCAGCAGTTTTAGCGACACTGAAGCTTTCTTT.

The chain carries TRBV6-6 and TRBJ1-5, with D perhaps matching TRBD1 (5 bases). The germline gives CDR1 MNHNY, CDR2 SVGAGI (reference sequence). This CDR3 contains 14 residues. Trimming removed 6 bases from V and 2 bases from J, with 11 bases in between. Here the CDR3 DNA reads TGTGCCAGCAGCAAGGGGTCTGGCAATCAGCCCCAGCATTTT. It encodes CASSKGSGNQPQHF.

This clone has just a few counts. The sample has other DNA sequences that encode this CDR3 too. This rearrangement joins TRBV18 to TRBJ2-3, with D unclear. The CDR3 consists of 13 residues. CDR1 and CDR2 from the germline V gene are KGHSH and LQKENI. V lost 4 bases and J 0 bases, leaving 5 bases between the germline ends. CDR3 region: CASSLTSTDTQYF. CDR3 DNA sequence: TGTGCCAGCTCACTAACTAGCACAGATACGCAGTATTTT.

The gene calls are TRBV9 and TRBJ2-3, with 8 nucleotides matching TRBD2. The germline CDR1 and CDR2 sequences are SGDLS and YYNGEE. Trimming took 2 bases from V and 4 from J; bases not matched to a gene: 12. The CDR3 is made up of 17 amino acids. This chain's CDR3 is CASSVEGGGGLADTQYF. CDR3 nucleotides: TGTGCCAGCAGCGTGGAAGGAGGCGGGGGGTTGGCAGATACGCAGTATTTT. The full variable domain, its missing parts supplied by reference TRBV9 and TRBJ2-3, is DSGVTQTPKHLITATGQRVTLRCSPRSGDLSVYWYQQSLDQGLQFLIQYYNGEERAKGNILERFSAQQFPDLHSELNLSSLELGDSALYFCASSVEGGGGLADTQYFGPGTRLTVL.

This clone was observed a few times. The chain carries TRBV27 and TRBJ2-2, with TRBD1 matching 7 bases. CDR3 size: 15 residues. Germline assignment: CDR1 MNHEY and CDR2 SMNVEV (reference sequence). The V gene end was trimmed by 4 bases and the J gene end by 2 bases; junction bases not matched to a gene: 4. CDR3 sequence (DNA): TGTGCCAGCAGTTCCGGGACAGAAAACACCGGGGAGCTGTTTTTT. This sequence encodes CASSSGTENTGELFF.

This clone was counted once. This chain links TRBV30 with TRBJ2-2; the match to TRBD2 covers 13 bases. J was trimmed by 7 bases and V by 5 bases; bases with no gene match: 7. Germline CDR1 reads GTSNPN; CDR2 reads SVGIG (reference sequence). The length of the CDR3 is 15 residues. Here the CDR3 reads CAWGGTSGAYGELFF. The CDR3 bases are TGTGCCTGGGGGGGGACTAGCGGGGCCTACGGGGAGCTGTTTTTT.

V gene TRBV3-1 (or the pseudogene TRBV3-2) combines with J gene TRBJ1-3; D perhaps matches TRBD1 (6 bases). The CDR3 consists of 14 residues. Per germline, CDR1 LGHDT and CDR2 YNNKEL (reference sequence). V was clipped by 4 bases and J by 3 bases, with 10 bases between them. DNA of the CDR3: TGTGCCAGCAGCCGCAGGGGAAGTGGAAACACCATATATTTT. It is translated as CASSRRGSGNTIYF.